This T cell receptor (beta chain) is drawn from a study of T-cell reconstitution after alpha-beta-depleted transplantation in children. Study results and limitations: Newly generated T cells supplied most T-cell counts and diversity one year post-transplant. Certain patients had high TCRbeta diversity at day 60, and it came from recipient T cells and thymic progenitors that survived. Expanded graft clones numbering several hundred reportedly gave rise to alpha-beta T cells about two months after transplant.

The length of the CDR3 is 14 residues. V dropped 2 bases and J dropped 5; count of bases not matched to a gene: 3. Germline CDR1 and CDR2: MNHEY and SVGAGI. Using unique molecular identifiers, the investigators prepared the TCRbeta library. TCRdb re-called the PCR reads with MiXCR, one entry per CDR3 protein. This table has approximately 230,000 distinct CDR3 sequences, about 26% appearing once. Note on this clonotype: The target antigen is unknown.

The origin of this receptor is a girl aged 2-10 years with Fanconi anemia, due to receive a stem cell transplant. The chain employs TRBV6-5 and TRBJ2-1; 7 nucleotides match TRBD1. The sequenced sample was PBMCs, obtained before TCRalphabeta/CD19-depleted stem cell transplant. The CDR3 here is CASSYGQGDNEQFF. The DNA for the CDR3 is TGTGCCAGCAGTTACGGGCAGGGGGACAATGAGCAGTTCTTC.